This entry describes one T cell receptor beta chain. In the original processing: How many nucleated cells were present was estimated from reference gene primer amplification. Some clones are missing from TCRdb's copy, which holds only in-frame ones; the method was immunoSEQ multiplex PCR. V, J and clone size were drawn from that table, and D and trimming were deduced from the DNA. The sample comprises over 130,000 clones, about 90% of which are singletons, and 3.5% to 4.5% rests with the top ten. This record belongs to a study of blood T cell repertoires in COVID-19. About the study: The United States, Italy and Spain were the sources of the acute and convalescent COVID-19 samples. From T cells, B-cell-depleted T cells, or PBMCs came the material, which was cDNA or gDNA.

The germline CDR1 and CDR2 sequences are LGHDT and YNNKEL (reference sequence). The CDR3 is 13 residues long. V lost 4 bases and J 7 bases, leaving 11 bases between the germline ends. The V and J genes are TRBV3-1 (or the pseudogene TRBV3-2) and TRBJ1-5; D gene unclear. Material for sequencing was peripheral blood. The sequence came from a woman aged 55-75 years with active or convalescent COVID-19. The CDR3 region has the DNA TGTGCCAGCAGCCGGAGGGCTGGACAGCCCCAGCATTTT. It translates to CASSRRAGQPQHF.